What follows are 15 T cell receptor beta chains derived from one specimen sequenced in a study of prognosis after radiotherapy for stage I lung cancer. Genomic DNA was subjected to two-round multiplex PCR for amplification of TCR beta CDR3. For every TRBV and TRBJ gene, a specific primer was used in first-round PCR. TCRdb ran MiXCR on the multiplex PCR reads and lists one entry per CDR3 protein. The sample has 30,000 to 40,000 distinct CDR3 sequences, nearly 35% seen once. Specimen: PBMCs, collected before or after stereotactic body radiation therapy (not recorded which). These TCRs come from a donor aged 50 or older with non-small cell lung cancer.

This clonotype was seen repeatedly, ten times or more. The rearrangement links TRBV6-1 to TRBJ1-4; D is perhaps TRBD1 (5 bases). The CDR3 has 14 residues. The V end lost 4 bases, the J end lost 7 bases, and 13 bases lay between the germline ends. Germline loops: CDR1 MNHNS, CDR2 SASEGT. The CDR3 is CASSAGQGGEKLFF. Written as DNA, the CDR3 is TGTGCCAGCAGTGCCGGCCAGGGAGGTGAAAAACTGTTTTTT.

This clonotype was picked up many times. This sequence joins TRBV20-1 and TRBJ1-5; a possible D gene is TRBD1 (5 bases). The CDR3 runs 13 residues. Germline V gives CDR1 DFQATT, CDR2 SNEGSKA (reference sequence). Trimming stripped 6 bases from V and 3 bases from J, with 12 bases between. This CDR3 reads CSAGDRLNQPQHF. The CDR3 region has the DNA TGCAGTGCGGGCGACAGACTCAATCAGCCCCAGCATTTT.

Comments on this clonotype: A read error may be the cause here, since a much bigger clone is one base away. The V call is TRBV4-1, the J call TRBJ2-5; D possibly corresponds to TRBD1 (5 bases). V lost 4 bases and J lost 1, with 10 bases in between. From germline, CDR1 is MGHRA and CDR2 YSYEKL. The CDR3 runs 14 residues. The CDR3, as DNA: TGCGCCAGCAGCCCGTACGACAGCCAAGAGACCCAGTACTTC. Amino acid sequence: CASSPYDSQETQYF.

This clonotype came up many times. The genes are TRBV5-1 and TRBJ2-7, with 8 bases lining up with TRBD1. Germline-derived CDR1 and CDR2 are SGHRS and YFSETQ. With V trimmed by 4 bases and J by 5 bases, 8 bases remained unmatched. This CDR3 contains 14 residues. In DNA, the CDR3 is TGCGCCAGCAGCCTAGACAGGGGAAGCGACGAGCAGTACTTC. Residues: CASSLDRGSDEQYF.

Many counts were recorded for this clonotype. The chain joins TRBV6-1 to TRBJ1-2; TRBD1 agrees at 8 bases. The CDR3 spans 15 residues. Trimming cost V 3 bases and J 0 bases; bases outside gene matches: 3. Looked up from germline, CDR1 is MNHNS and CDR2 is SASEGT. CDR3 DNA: TGTGCCAGCAGTGAGAGGACAGGGCCTAACTATGGCTACACCTTC. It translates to CASSERTGPNYGYTF.

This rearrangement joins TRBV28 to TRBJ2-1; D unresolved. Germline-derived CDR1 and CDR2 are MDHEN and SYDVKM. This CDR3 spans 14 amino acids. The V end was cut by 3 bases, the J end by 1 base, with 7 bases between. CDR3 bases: TGTGCCAGCAGTTTCTCCAGGTCCTACAATGAGCAGTTCTTC. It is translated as CASSFSRSYNEQFF.

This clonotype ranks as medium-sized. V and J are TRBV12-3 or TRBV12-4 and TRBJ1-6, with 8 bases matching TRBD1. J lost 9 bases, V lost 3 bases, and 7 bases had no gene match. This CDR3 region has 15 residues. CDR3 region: CASSFGQGASSPLHF. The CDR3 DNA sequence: TGTGCCAGCAGTTTTGGGCAGGGGGCGAGTTCACCCCTCCACTTT.

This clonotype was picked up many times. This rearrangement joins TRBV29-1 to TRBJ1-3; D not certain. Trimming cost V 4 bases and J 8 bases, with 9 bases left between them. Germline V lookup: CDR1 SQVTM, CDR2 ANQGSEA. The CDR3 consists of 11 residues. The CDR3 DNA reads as TGCAGCGTTGTCCTCTGGGACACCATATATTTT. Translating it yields CSVVLWDTIYF.

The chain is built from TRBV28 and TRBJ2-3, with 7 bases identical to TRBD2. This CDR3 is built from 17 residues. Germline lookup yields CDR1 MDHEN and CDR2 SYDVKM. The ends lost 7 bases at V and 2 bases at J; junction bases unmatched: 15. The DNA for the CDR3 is TGTGCCAGCATTTCCCGGGTAGGGAGGGGCCACACAGATACGCAGTATTTT. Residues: CASISRVGRGHTDTQYF. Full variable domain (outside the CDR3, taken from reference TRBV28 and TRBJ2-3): DVKVTQSSRYLVKRTGEKVFLECVQDMDHENMFWYRQDPGLGLRLIYFSYDVKMKEKGDIPEGYSVSREKKERFSLILESASTNQTSMYLCASISRVGRGHTDTQYFGPGTRLTVL.

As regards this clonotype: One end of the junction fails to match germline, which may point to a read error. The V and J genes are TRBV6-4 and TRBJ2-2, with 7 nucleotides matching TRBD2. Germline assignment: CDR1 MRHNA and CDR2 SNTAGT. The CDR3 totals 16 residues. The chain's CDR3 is CTSSLGGSVSTGELFF. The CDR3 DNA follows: TGTACCAGCAGCCTTGGCGGGAGCGTTAGCACCGGGGAGTTGTTTTTT.

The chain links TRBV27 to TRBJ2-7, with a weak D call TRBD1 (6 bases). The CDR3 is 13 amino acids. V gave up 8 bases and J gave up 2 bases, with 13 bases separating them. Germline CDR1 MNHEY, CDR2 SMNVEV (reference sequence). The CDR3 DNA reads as TGTGCCAGCGGGACGCAGGGGACCTACGAGCAGTACTTC. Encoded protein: CASGTQGTYEQYF.

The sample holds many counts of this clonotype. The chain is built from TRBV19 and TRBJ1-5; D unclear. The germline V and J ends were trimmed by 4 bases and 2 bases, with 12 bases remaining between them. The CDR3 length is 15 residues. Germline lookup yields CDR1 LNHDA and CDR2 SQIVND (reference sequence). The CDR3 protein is CASSSMGGGNQPQHF. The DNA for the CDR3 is TGTGCCAGTAGTAGCATGGGTGGTGGCAATCAGCCCCAGCATTTT.

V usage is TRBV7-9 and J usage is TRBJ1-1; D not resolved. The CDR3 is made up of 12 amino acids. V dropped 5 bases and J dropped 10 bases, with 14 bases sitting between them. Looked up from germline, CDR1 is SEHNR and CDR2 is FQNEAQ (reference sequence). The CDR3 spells CASSLGGRRAFF. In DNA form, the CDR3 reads TGTGCCAGCAGCCTAGGAGGGCGTAGAGCTTTCTTT.

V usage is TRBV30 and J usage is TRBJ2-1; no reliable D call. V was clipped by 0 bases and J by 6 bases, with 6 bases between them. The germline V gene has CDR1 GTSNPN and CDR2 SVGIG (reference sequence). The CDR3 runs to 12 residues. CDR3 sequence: CAWSVPTNEQFF. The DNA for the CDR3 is TGTGCCTGGAGTGTACCCACCAATGAGCAGTTCTTC.

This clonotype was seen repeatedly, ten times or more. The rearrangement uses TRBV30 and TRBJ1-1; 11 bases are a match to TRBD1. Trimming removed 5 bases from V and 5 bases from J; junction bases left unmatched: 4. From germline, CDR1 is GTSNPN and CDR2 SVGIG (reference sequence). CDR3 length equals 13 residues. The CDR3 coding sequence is TGTGCCTGGCGGGACAGGGGGAAGACTGAAGCTTTCTTT. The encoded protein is CAWRDRGKTEAFF.